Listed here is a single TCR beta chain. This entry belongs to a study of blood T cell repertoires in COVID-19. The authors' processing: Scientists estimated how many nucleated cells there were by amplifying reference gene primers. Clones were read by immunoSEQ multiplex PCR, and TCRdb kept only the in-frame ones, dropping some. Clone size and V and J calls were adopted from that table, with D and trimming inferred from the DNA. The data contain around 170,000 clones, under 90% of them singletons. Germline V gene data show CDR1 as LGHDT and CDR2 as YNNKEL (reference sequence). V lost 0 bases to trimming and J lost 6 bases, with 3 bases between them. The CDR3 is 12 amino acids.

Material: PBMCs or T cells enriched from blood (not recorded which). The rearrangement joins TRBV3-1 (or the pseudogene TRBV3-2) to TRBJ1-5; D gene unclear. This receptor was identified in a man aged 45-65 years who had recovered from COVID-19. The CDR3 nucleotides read TGTGCCAGCAGCCAAGACAGTCAGCCCCAGCATTTT. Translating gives CASSQDSQPQHF.